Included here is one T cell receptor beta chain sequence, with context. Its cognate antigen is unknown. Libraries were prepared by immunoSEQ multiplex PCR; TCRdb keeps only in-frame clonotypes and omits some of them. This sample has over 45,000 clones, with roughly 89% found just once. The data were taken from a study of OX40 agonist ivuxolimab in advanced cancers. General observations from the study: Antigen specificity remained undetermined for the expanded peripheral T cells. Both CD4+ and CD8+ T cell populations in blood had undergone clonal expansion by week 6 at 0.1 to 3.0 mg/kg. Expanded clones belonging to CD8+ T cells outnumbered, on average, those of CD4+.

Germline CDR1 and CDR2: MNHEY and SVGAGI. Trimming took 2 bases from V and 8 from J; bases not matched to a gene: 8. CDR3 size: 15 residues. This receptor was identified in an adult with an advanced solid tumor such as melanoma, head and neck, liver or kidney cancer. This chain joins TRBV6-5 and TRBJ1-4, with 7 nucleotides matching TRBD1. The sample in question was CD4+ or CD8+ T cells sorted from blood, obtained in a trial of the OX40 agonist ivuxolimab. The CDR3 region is CASSYTYRGGEKLFF. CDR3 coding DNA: TGTGCCAGCAGTTACACATACAGGGGCGGAGAAAAACTGTTTTTT.